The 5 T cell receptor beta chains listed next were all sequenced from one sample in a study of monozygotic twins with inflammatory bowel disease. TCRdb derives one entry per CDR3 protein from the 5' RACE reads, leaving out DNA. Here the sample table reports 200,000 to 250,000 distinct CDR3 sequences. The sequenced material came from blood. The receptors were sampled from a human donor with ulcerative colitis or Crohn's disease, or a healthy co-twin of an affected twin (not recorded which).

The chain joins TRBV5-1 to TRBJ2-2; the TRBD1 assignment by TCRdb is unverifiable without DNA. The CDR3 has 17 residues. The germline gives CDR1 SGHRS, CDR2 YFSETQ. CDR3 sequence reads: CASSLMGTGESTGELFF.

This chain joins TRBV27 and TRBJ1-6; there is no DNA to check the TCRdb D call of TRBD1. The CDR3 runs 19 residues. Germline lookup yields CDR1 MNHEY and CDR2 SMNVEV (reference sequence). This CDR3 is CASSLLAFPYRTENSPLHF.

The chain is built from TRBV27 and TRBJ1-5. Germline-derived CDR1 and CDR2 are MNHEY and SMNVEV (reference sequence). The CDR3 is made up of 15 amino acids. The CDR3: CASRSKGYSNQPQHF.

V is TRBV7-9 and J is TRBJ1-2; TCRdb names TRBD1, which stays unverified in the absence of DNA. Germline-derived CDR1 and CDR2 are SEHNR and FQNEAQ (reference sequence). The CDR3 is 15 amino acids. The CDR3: CASSDSTGVIYGYTF. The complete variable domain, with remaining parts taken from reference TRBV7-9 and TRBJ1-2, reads DTGVSQNPRHKITKRGQNVTFRCDPISEHNRLYWYRQTLGQGPEFLTYFQNEAQLEKSRLLSDRFSAERPKGSFSTLEIQRTEQGDSAMYLCASSDSTGVIYGYTFGSGTRLTVV.

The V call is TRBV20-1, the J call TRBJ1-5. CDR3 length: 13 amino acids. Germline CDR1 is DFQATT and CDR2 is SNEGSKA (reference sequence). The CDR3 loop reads CSARRDKNQPQHF.